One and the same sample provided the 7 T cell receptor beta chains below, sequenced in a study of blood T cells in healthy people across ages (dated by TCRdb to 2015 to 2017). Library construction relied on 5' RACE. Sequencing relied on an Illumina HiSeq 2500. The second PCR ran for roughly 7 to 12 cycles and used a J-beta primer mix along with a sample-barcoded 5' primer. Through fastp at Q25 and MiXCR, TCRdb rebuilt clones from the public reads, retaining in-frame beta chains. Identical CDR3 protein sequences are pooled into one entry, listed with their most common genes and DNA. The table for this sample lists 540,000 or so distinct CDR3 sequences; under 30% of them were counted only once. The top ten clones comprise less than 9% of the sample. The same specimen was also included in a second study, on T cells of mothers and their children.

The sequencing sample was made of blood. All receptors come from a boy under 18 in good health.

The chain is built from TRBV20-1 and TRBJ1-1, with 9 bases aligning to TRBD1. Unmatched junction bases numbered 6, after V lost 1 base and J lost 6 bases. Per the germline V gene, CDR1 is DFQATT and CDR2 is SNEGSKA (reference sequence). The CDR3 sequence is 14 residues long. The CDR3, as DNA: TGCAGTGCTAGAGCCGGGACAGGGCGTGCTGAAGCTTTCTTT. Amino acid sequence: CSARAGTGRAEAFF.

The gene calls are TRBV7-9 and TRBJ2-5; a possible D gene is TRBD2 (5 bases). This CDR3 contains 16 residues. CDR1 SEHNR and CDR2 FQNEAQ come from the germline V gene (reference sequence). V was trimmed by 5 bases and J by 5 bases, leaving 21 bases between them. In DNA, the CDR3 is TGTGCCAGCAGCCCGCGACTAAATATAACGTGGGAGACCCAGTACTTC. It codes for CASSPRLNITWETQYF.

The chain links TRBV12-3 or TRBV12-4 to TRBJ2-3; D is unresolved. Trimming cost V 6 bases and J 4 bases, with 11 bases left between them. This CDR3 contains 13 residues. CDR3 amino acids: CASRNRNADTQYF. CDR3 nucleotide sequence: TGTGCCAGCAGGAACCGGAACGCAGATACGCAGTATTTT.

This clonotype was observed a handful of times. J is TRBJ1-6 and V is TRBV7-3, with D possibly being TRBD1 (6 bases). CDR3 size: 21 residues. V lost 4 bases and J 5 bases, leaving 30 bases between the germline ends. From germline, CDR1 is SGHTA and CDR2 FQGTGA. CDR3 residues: CASSSTRQEITYGLNNSPLHF. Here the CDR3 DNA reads TGTGCCAGCAGCTCCACTCGACAGGAGATAACATATGGTCTAAATAATTCACCCCTCCACTTT. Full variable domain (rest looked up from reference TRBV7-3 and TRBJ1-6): GAGVSQTPSNKVTEKGKYVELRCDPISGHTALYWYRQSLGQGPEFLIYFQGTGAADDSGLPNDRFFAVRPEGSVSTLKIQRTERGDSAVYLCASSSTRQEITYGLNNSPLHFGNGTRLTVT.

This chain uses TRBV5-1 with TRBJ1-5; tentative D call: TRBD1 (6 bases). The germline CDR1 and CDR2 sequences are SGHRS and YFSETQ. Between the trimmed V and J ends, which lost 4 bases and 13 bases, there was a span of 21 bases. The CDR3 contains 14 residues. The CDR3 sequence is CASSQGLTGMDQHF. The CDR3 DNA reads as TGCGCCAGCAGCCAGGGCCTGACAGGAATGGATCAGCATTTT.

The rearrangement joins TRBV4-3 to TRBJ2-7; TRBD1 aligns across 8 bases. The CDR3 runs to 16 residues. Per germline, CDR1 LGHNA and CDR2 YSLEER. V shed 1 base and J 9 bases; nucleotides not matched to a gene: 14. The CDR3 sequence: CASSQGSATGALRQYF. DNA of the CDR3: TGCGCCAGCAGCCAAGGGTCGGCGACAGGGGCATTACGGCAGTACTTC.

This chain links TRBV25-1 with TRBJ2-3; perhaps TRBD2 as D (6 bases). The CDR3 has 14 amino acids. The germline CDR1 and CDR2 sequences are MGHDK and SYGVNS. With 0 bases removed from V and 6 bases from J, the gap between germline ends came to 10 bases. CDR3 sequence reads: CASSEYGRRDTQYF. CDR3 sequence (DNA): TGTGCCAGCAGTGAATATGGGAGGAGGGATACGCAGTATTTT. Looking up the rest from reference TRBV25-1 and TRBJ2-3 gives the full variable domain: EADIYQTPRYLVIGTGKKITLECSQTMGHDKMYWYQQDPGMELHLIHYSYGVNSTEKGDLSSESTVSRIRTEHFPLTLESARPSHTSQYLCASSEYGRRDTQYFGPGTRLTVL.